The following is a T cell receptor beta chain sequence with its context. The antigen remains unidentified. This record belongs to a study of glioma-infiltrating T cells after dendritic cell vaccination. Study-level points and caveats: Higher TCR clonality did not directly relate to longer survival.

Only in-frame clones appear in the TCRdb table, and some are missing; sequencing was by immunoSEQ multiplex PCR. The top ten hold 15% to 19% of the sample, which has about 92,000 clones, around 84% seen once. Germline V gene sequence: CDR1 SGHNT, CDR2 YYREEE (reference sequence). Trimming removed 4 bases from V and 0 bases from J, with 11 bases in between. The CDR3 sequence is 14 residues long. The receptor comes from a human donor with glioblastoma. The material was blood, obtained before dendritic cell vaccination. The chain has TRBV5-4 and TRBJ2-7; D gene uncertain. Here the CDR3 reads CASSETLSSYEQYF. In DNA form, the CDR3 reads TGTGCCAGCAGCGAGACTCTGAGCTCCTACGAGCAGTACTTC.